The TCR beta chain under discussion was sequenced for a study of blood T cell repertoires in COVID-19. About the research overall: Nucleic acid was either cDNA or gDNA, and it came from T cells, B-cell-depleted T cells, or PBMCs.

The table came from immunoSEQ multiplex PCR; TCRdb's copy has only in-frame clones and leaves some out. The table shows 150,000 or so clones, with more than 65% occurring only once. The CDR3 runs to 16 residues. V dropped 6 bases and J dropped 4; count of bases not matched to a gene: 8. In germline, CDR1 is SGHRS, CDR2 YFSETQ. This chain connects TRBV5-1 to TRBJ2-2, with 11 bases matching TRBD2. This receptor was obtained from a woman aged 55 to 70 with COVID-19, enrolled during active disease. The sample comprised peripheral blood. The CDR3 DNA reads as TGCGCCAGCACACTCGGGACTAGCGGTGGCACCGGGGAGCTGTTTTTT. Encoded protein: CASTLGTSGGTGELFF.